A selection of T cell receptor beta chains follows, all from one sample in a study of blood T cell repertoires in COVID-19. The method was immunoSEQ multiplex PCR; TCRdb's version includes in-frame clones alone and lacks a portion of them. Among 30,000 to 35,000 clones listed, 60% to 80% were seen once. Sequenced input: peripheral blood. The receptors were gathered from a human donor in a cohort sampled during active COVID-19. Each CDR3 is given without its conserved first and last residue.

V gene	J gene	CDR3 protein
TRBV15	TRBJ1-1	ATSRESRGNTEAF
TRBV5-1	TRBJ1-4	ASSLGHGGGYQNEKLF
TRBV5-6	TRBJ2-1	ASRSAGGLLNEQF
TRBV5-8	TRBJ2-2	ASSQLNTGELF
TRBV28	TRBJ1-2	ASISGGSDGYT
TRBV11-3	TRBJ1-6	ASSSMRNSPLH
TRBV9	TRBJ1-5	ASSPRAGVDQPQH
TRBV7-2	TRBJ1-2	ASSFAPGGNYGYT
TRBV5-1	TRBJ1-2	ASSTTSYGYT
TRBV2	TRBJ1-1	ASRTNRVSTEAF
TRBV5-1	TRBJ1-3	ASSLGTGSYSGNTIY
TRBV6-6	TRBJ1-1	ASSYSQIAEAF
TRBV5-4	TRBJ1-1	ASSGDRGPDEAF
TRBV5-1	TRBJ2-2	ASSLGQGLNTGELF
TRBV5-1	TRBJ2-5	ASSLDAGGPFQETQY
TRBV29-1	TRBJ2-5	SVEVRPRETQY
TRBV5-6	TRBJ2-7	ASRPDRYEQY
TRBV14	TRBJ1-1	ASSQDRGIDRAF
TRBV11-1	TRBJ2-1	ASSSGTSTYNEQF
TRBV21-1	TRBJ2-7	ASSKRGPPGTYPHEQY
TRBV11-3	TRBJ2-2	ASSLGTGATGELF
TRBV20-1	TRBJ1-5	SASSRVGRGSNQPQH
TRBV6-4	TRBJ1-6	ASSDQGQGMSPLH
TRBV6-5	TRBJ2-1	ASSRQGMMQF
TRBV10-2	TRBJ1-6	ASSERGLGSYNSPLH
TRBV18	TRBJ2-7	ASSQVGGTGKYEQY
TRBV7-2	TRBJ1-3	ASSAGPGNTIY
TRBV7-9	TRBJ2-7	ASSLTGQGAYEQY
TRBV10-1	TRBJ1-1	ARLPDSHTEAF
TRBV3-1/TRBV3-2	TRBJ2-1	ASSQPGAPFNEQF
TRBV7-2	TRBJ2-2	ASSLVVLTGELF
TRBV7-9	TRBJ1-1	ASSPRTGGTNTEAF
TRBV5-1	TRBJ2-7	ASSLGQGSPSYEQY
TRBV7-2	TRBJ2-2	ASSLETAGELF
TRBV24-1	TRBJ2-1	ATSDPNSGRASNEQF
TRBV5-1	TRBJ2-7	ASSLGQGPYEQY
TRBV5-5	TRBJ1-2	ASSRGTGVVNYGYT
TRBV25-1	TRBJ2-2	ASSPLLAGGPTGELF
TRBV18	TRBJ1-1	ASSLSRQNTEAF
TRBV6-5	TRBJ1-1	ASRLGAGGEAF
TRBV2	TRBJ2-7	ASSAGLSYEQY
TRBV7-2	TRBJ2-6	ASSPPTGSLSGANVLT
TRBV7-2	TRBJ1-1	ASSLVGQGWAEAF
TRBV30	TRBJ2-2	AWEGRPPPTGELF